The entry below gives a single TCR beta chain sequence along with its context. In its sample, this clone was seen a few times. What antigen it recognizes has not been identified. Per-base quality was not reported, and no clone a single base away is much larger than it. This record comes from a study of beta chain features in type 1 diabetes (dated 2018 in TCRdb). Background on the whole study: Mean age, gender distribution, total cell number and subset yield were not different between patients and healthy donors. A total of 90 million to 140 million sorted cells were examined across all samples, and RNA yield correlated strongly with the number of cells per subset. In the study, recently diagnosed type 1 diabetes patients and matched healthy donors were compared on the TCRB repertoires of their sorted circulating CD4+ T cell subsets. Regulatory and stem cell-like memory subsets were isolated from only 8 patients and about 8 healthy donors, whereas naive and central memory subsets came from all 28 donors.

Overall results and qualifications from the work: Naive, central memory and regulatory TCRB repertoires appeared to be more alike among patients than among healthy donors. Because cDNA was sequenced instead of genomic DNA, highly expressing activated cells could be over-represented, though the groups showed no difference in activation or CD3 levels. Because the HLA sub-analyses included only small numbers of individuals, any influence of HLA type on TCRB rearrangement was left unresolved. Fewer insertions and more nucleotide deletions at VDJ recombination sites were observed in patients with type 1 diabetes, implying thymic rearrangement abnormalities. A moderate but significant shortening of TCRB CDR3 length was observed in type 1 diabetes patients in all four CD4+ subsets. Shorter templates might have been favored by PCR, but patient and control samples were amplified and corrected together, so both groups would have been affected equally by any skew.

The entire amount of isolated RNA was reverse transcribed using the High Capacity cDNA Reverse Transcription Kit, so the sequenced TCRB transcripts were expressed ones. Deep immunoSEQ sequencing was applied to naive, central memory and regulatory T cell samples, giving an average of about 3.57 million total reads per sample. After sorted cells were lysed in RLT buffer, RNA was extracted with DNase-treated RNeasy Micro or Mini kits, with the choice depending on cell number. To prevent cross-contamination, every cell subset was processed on its own, while patient and healthy donor samples were processed together. The immunoSEQ multiplex PCR was used to amplify TCRB sequences from cDNA, generating 87-bp fragments that spanned the CDR3 region. Sequencing of the amplicons was done on the Illumina HiSeq platform. The authors' analysis ran thus. Synthetic template baselines were used to correct PCR bias computationally, reads within Hamming distance 2 were collapsed, and singletons that could not be merged were discarded. Reads were aligned to IMGT to assign V, D and J genes, CDR3 length, and insertions or deletions at six rearrangement sites. Within each subset, clonotype counts were normalized to the number of sorted cells before true diversity and Gini coefficients were calculated with the tcR R package. Repertoire sharing was quantified using the overlap coefficient calculated on TCRB nucleotide sequences. As a proxy for the pre-selection repertoire, out-of-frame TCRB sequences from naive cells were analyzed. Imported from immuneACCESS, the table was reduced by TCRdb to in-frame sequences with V and J called. These copies leave out some clones; in studies compared against another copy, an unresolved V gene accounts for under half, and the cause of the remainder is not known. That table is the source of V, J and clone size, and D and trimming were worked out from the DNA. The sample table lists 600,000 or so clones, 9.5% to 15% of them with a count of one. Clones ranked in the top ten supply more than 0.09% of the sample.

Each donor gave one peripheral blood draw, averaging roughly 120 mL, which was collected into heparinised tubes. A BD FACSAria II was used to sort naive, central memory, regulatory and stem cell-like memory CD4+ T cells with a panel that included CD45RO, CCR7, CD25, CD127, CD95 and CD27. A purity above 98% was achieved for all sorted populations. Right away, PBMCs were isolated by Lymphoprep density gradient centrifugation and were stained directly, with no culture step. So that batch effects would be minimized, each experiment stained and sorted samples in pairs, pairing one healthy donor with one patient. V loses 3 bases of germline sequence and J loses 4 bases, and the interval between the two ends is 15 bases. The CDR3 has 14 amino acids, counting the end cysteine and phenylalanine. The only DNA kept is the CDR3, 42 bases in frame from the first base. Looking up the germline V gene yields CDR1 SQVTM and CDR2 ANQGSEA.

This TCR was sampled from a man younger than 40 with type 1 diabetes. The sequence links TRBV29-1 to TRBJ1-2, and TRBD1 may be the D gene, going by 6 matching bases. The sample was naive CD4+ T cells from blood. In the paper's terms, the cell subset or site label means: true naive CD4+ T cells. The CDR3 corresponds to CSVEGRGRGYGYTF. The DNA sequence is as follows: TGCAGCGTTGAGGGCAGGGGACGAGGCTATGGCTACACCTTC.